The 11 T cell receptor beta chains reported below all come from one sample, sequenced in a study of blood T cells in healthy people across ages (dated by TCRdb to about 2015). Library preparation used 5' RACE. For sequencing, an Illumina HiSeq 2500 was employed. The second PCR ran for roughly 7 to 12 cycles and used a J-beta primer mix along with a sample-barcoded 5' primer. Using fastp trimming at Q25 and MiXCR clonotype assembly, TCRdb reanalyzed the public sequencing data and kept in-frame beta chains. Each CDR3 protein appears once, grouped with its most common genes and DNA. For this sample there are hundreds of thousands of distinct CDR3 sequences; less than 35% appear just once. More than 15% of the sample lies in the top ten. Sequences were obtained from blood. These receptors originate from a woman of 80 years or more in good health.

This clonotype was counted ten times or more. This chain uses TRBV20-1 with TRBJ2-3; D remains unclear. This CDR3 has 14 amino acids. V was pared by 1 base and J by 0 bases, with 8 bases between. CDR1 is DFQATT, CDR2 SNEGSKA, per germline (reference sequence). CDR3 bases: TGCAGTGCTAGAGGGCGGTCTAGCACAGATACGCAGTATTTT. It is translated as CSARGRSSTDTQYF.

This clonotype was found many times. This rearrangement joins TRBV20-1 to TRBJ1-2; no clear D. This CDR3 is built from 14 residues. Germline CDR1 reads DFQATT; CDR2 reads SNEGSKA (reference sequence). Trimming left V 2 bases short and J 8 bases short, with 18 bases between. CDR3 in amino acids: CSARSPPGSKGYTF. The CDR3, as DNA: TGCAGTGCTAGATCCCCTCCCGGGTCGAAGGGCTACACCTTC.

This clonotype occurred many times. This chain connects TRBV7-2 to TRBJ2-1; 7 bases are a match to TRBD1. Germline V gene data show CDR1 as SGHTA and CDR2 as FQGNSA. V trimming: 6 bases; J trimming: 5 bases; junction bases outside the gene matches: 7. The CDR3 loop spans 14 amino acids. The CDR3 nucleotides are TGTGCCAGCAGACTGACAGGGACCAACAATGAGCAGTTCTTC. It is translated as CASRLTGTNNEQFF.

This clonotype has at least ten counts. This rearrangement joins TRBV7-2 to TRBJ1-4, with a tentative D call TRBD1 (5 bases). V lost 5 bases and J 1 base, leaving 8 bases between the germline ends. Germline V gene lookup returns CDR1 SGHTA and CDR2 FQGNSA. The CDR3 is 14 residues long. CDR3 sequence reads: CASSTGLTNEKLFF. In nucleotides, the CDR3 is TGTGCCAGCAGCACGGGACTAACTAATGAAAAACTGTTTTTT. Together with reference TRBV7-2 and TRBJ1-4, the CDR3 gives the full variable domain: GAGVSQSPSNKVTEKGKDVELRCDPISGHTALYWYRQSLGQGLEFLIYFQGNSAPDKSGLPSDRFSAERTGGSVSTLTIQRTQQEDSAVYLCASSTGLTNEKLFFGSGTQLSVL.

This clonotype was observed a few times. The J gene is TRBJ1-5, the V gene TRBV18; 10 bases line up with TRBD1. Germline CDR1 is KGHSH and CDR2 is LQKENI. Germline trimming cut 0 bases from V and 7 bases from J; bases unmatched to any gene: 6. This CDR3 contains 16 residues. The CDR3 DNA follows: TGTGCCAGCTCACCACCGGGACAGGGGTTTGGACAGCCCCAGCATTTT. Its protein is CASSPPGQGFGQPQHF.

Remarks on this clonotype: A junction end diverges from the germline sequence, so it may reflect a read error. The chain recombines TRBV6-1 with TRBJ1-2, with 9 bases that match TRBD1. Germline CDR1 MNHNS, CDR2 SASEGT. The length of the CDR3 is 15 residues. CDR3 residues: CASREDNRDRDGYTF. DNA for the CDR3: TGTGCCAGCAGGGAAGATAACCGGGACAGGGATGGCTACACCTTC.

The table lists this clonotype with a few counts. The CDR3 spells CASASPGQGIDEQYF. The CDR3, as DNA: TGTGCCAGCGCTTCCCCGGGACAGGGTATCGATGAGCAGTACTTC. The chain employs TRBV7-9 and TRBJ2-5, with 9 bases matching TRBD1. V lost 8 bases, J lost 11 bases, and 18 bases stayed unmatched. CDR1 and CDR2 from the germline V gene are SEHNR and FQNEAQ (reference sequence). The CDR3 runs 15 residues.

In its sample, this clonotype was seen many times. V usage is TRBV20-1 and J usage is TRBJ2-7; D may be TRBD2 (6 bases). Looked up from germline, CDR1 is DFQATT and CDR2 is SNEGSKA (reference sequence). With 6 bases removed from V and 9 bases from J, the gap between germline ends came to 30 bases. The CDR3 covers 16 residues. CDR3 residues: CSAMDPGLGREEGQYF. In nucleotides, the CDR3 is TGCAGTGCGATGGACCCAGGGTTGGGGCGCGAGGAGGGGCAGTACTTC.

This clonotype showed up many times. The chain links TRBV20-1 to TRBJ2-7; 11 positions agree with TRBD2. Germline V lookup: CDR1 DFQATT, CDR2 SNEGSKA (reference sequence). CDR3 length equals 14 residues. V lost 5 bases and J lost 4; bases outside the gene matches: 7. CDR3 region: CSAATSGGNYEQYF. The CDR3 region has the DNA TGCAGTGCTGCCACTAGCGGGGGTAATTACGAGCAGTACTTC.

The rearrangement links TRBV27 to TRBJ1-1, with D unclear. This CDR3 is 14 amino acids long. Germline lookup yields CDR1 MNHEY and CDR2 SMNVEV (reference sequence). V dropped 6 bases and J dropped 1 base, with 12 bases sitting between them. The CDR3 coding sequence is TGTGCCAGCAGGATGACTCAACCGAACACTGAAGCTTTCTTT. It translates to CASRMTQPNTEAFF.

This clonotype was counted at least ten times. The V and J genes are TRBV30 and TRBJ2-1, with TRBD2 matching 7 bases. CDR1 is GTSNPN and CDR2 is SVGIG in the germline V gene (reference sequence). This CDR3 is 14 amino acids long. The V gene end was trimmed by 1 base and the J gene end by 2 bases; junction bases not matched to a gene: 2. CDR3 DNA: TGTGCCTGGAGTGGGGGGGGACCCTACAATGAGCAGTTCTTC. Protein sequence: CAWSGGGPYNEQFF. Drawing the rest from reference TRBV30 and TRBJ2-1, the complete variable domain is SQTIHQWPATLVQPVGSPLSLECTVEGTSNPNLYWYRQAAGRGLQLLFYSVGIGQISSEVPQNLSASRPQDRQFILSSKKLLLSDSGFYLCAWSGGGPYNEQFFGPGTRLTVL.